These 15 T cell receptor beta chains share one sample of origin, sequenced in a study of early T cells in non-severe SARS-CoV-2 infection. Each CDR3 protein gets one entry after TCRdb re-called the 5' RACE reads with MiXCR. The sample consists of approximately 50,000 distinct CDR3 sequences, approximately 8% of them appearing once. Specimen: whole blood. All receptors derive from an adult who was a healthcare worker with PCR-confirmed SARS-CoV-2 infection or an uninfected control (not recorded which).

The table lists this clonotype with many counts. This chain connects TRBV4-1 to TRBJ2-1; D is perhaps TRBD1 or TRBD2 (5 bases each). The CDR3 is 11 residues long. The V and J ends lost 6 bases and 9 bases respectively, with 9 bases between them. Germline CDR1 reads MGHRA; CDR2 reads YSYEKL. The CDR3 nucleotides are TGCGCCAGCAGTCCAGGGAGTGAGCAGTTCTTC. Its protein is CASSPGSEQFF.

This clonotype was seen repeatedly, ten times or more. The chain's CDR3 is CASSYGMNTEAFF. The CDR3 nucleotides read TGTGCCAGCAGTTACGGCATGAACACTGAAGCTTTCTTT. V is TRBV6-5 and J is TRBJ1-1; D not resolved. V was cut by 2 bases and J by 0 bases, with 4 bases left in between. Germline CDR1 and CDR2: MNHEY and SVGAGI. The CDR3 runs to 13 residues.

This chain connects TRBV27 to TRBJ2-3; 12 nucleotides line up with TRBD2. V trimming: 6 bases; J trimming: 6 bases; junction bases outside the gene matches: 4. Germline CDR1 MNHEY, CDR2 SMNVEV (reference sequence). The CDR3 runs 14 residues. In DNA form, the CDR3 reads TGTGCCAGCAGGGGGACTAGCGGGTTGGATACGCAGTATTTT. Amino acids: CASRGTSGLDTQYF.

J is TRBJ2-7 and V is TRBV7-2, with D tentatively TRBD2 (6 bases). Trimming pared 0 bases from V and 7 bases from J, leaving 16 bases between. CDR1 and CDR2 (germline): SGHTA, FQGNSA. The length of the CDR3 is 15 residues. The CDR3: CASSLAPRGEIEQYF. The CDR3 DNA is TGTGCCAGCAGCTTAGCTCCCCGCGGGGAAATAGAGCAGTACTTC.

The V gene is TRBV13, the J gene TRBJ1-4; weak D call: TRBD1 (6 bases). The CDR3 is 16 amino acids. CDR1 is PRHDT, CDR2 FYEKMQ, per germline (reference sequence). V was shortened by 0 bases and J by 5 bases, with 13 bases between the two germline ends. Here the CDR3 reads CASSLGQAGANEKLFF. For the CDR3, the DNA is TGTGCCAGCAGCTTAGGGCAGGCGGGGGCGAATGAAAAACTGTTTTTT.

This clonotype appeared many times. The chain uses TRBV12-3 or TRBV12-4 and TRBJ2-7, with TRBD2 matching over 9 bases. Germline trimming cut 4 bases from V and 2 bases from J; bases unmatched to any gene: 9. The CDR3 has 16 residues. The CDR3 DNA follows: TGTGCCAGCAGTTACGGCCCGCTAGCGGGACCCTACGAGCAGTACTTC. This encodes CASSYGPLAGPYEQYF.

The V call is TRBV6-5, the J call TRBJ2-1; D unresolved. The CDR3 is 14 amino acids. V lost 2 bases and J lost 1, with 6 bases in between. CDR1 MNHEY and CDR2 SVGAGI come from the germline V gene. The CDR3 DNA reads as TGTGCCAGCAGTTACGGGATTTCCTACAATGAGCAGTTCTTC. This codes for CASSYGISYNEQFF.

This clonotype came up many times. This chain connects TRBV5-1 to TRBJ1-2, with a weak D call TRBD1 (5 bases). Trimming removed 4 bases from V and 3 bases from J, with 13 bases in between. CDR1 SGHRS and CDR2 YFSETQ come from the germline V gene. The CDR3 sequence is 14 residues long. CDR3 amino acids: CASSPQGSYYGYTF. In DNA form, the CDR3 reads TGCGCCAGCAGCCCCCAGGGATCGTACTATGGCTACACCTTC.

This clonotype was seen more than once but under ten times. This chain connects TRBV7-6 to TRBJ1-1; perhaps TRBD1 as D (6 bases). The CDR3 is 13 residues long. CDR1 is SGHVS, CDR2 FNYEAQ, per germline. V was pared by 8 bases and J by 0 bases, with 10 bases between. CDR3 sequence reads: CASRRQVNTEAFF. CDR3 coding DNA: TGTGCCAGCCGTAGACAGGTGAACACTGAAGCTTTCTTT.

Only a few counts were recorded for this clonotype. This CDR3 is CSVLETRTYEQYF. CDR3 bases: TGCAGCGTGTTAGAGACGAGAACCTACGAGCAGTACTTC. The chain combines TRBV29-1 with TRBJ2-7; D not resolved. CDR1 is SQVTM and CDR2 is ANQGSEA in the germline V gene. The CDR3 runs 13 residues. Trimming removed 6 bases at V and 2 bases at J, with 14 bases between.

Many counts were recorded for this clonotype. This chain joins TRBV29-1 and TRBJ2-5, with D unresolved. V was clipped by 6 bases and J by 2 bases, with 10 bases between them. CDR3 size: 12 residues. The V gene's germline CDR1 is SQVTM and CDR2 ANQGSEA. CDR3 protein: CSVNRVQETQYF. CDR3 nucleotides: TGCAGCGTGAACCGGGTTCAAGAGACCCAGTACTTC.

This clonotype was picked up a small number of times. In DNA, the CDR3 is TGTGCCAGCAGGGGTAGGGACAGGGGCGATCAGCCCCAGCATTTT. Encoded protein: CASRGRDRGDQPQHF. The chain is built from TRBV5-4 and TRBJ1-5, with 10 bases lining up with TRBD1. The ends lost 5 bases at V and 5 bases at J; junction bases unmatched: 7. Looked up from germline, CDR1 is SGHNT and CDR2 is YYREEE (reference sequence). The CDR3 sequence is 15 residues long. Filled out from reference TRBV5-4 and TRBJ1-5, the complete variable domain reads ETGVTQSPTHLIKTRGQQVTLRCSSQSGHNTVSWYQQALGQGPQFIFQYYREEENGRGNFPPRFSGLQFPNYSSELNVNALELDDSALYLCASRGRDRGDQPQHFGDGTRLSIL.

For the CDR3, the DNA is TGTGCCATCAGTGAGTCGATGCAGGGCGGCGAAGCTTTCTTT. As protein: CAISESMQGGEAFF. The rearrangement joins TRBV10-3 to TRBJ1-1; the D gene is possibly TRBD1 (5 bases). V gave up 0 bases and J gave up 8 bases, with 13 bases separating them. Germline CDR1 reads ENHRY; CDR2 reads SYGVKD. The CDR3 is 14 amino acids.

This clonotype was found a few times. This rearrangement joins TRBV4-2 to TRBJ2-2; maybe TRBD2 (5 bases). V was trimmed by 5 bases and J by 3 bases, leaving 10 bases between them. CDR1 LGHNA and CDR2 YNFKEQ come from the germline V gene. CDR3 size: 14 residues. This chain's CDR3 is CASSIRGDTGELFF. The CDR3 DNA reads TGTGCCAGCAGCATACGGGGTGACACCGGGGAGCTGTTTTTT.

This clonotype was seen a handful of times. The genes are TRBV20-1 and TRBJ2-2; unclear D gene. V was shortened by 5 bases and J by 0 bases, with 10 bases between the two germline ends. From germline, CDR1 is DFQATT and CDR2 SNEGSKA (reference sequence). The length of the CDR3 is 14 residues. The CDR3: CSASRTANTGELFF. The CDR3 DNA follows: TGCAGTGCTTCACGGACGGCGAACACCGGGGAGCTGTTTTTT.